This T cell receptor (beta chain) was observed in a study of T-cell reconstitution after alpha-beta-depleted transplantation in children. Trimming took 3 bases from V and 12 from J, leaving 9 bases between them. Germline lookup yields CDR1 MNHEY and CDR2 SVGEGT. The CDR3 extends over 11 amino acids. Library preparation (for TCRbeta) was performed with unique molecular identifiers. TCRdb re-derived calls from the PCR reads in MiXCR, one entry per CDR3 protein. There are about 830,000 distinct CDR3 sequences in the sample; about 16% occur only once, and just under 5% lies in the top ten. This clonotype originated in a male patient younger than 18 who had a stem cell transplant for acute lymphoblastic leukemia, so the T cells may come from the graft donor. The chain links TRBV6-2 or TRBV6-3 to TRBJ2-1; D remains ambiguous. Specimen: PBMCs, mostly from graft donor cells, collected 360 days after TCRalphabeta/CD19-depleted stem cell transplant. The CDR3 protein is CASSYQSVQFF. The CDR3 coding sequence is TGTGCCAGCAGTTATCAGAGCGTGCAGTTCTTC.